The 5 T cell receptor beta chains given below trace back to one sample, sequenced in a study of CD4 T cells in relation to SARS-CoV-2 and coronaviruses. For these receptors, no antigen is known. The assay was immunoSEQ multiplex PCR, and TCRdb's table has in-frame clones only and misses some. Here the sample spans about 38,000 clones, roughly 73% being singletons. Specimen: memory CD4+ T cells from PBMCs, cultured in vitro. These receptors all come from an adult with COVID-19.

This chain uses TRBV7-2 with TRBJ1-2; TRBD1 might be the D (5 bases). Between the trimmed V and J ends, which lost 5 bases and 4 bases, there was a span of 11 bases. Looked up from germline, CDR1 is SGHTA and CDR2 is FQGNSA. The CDR3 is 13 residues long. The CDR3 protein is CASSPPGGYGYTF. CDR3 bases: TGTGCCAGCAGCCCGCCGGGGGGCTATGGCTACACCTTC.

The V gene is TRBV29-1, the J gene TRBJ1-1; a possible D gene is TRBD1 (6 bases). CDR3 size: 13 residues. The V end was cut by 5 bases, the J end by 0 bases, with 10 bases between. The germline V gene has CDR1 SQVTM and CDR2 ANQGSEA. CDR3 residues: CSVTTGLNTEAFF. As DNA, the CDR3 is TGCAGCGTTACAACAGGGTTGAACACTGAAGCTTTCTTT.

Within the sample, this clone is medium-sized. The rearrangement uses TRBV6-1 and TRBJ1-4; 10 nucleotides align to TRBD1. After removal of 1 base from V and 8 bases from J, the junction contained 7 bases not matched to a gene. Germline-derived CDR1 and CDR2 are MNHNS and SASEGT. This CDR3 has 16 residues. The CDR3 bases are TGTGCCAGCAGTGAAGTTGATGGGACAGGGGAGGAAAAACTGTTTTTT. The encoded protein is CASSEVDGTGEEKLFF.

This clone showed up just a few times. This rearrangement joins TRBV19 to TRBJ2-5; a possible D gene is TRBD1 (5 bases). The length of the CDR3 is 17 residues. The ends were cut back, 3 bases at V and 4 bases at J, with 21 bases in the middle. Germline V gives CDR1 LNHDA, CDR2 SQIVND (reference sequence). DNA for the CDR3: TGTGCCAGTAGTATCGGTTGGGGCAGGGTCCCCGGAGAGACCCAGTACTTC. This sequence encodes CASSIGWGRVPGETQYF.

This clone occurred once. The chain uses TRBV28 and TRBJ2-1, with D unresolved. Germline CDR1 reads MDHEN; CDR2 reads SYDVKM. V dropped 6 bases and J dropped 2 bases, with 8 bases sitting between them. This CDR3 has 13 residues. The CDR3 nucleotides read TGTGCCAGCAGCGTCGGGCCCTACAATGAGCAGTTCTTC. Amino acid sequence: CASSVGPYNEQFF.